The 26 T cell receptor beta chains below come from one sample, sequenced in a study of T cells in Graves' hyperthyroidism and ophthalmopathy. Using RNA transcripts as the source, TCR beta CDR3 regions were amplified. The HTBI primer set was used in a first-round RT-PCR of the TCR CDR3. One entry per CDR3 protein, called by TCRdb with MiXCR from the multiplex PCR reads. Counted here are hundreds of thousands of distinct CDR3 sequences, nearly 45% occurring once; the ten biggest clones make up less than 9%. Sample: peripheral blood or thyroid tissue (not recorded which). The receptors stem from an adult man with Graves' disease, either hyperthyroidism or ophthalmopathy (not recorded which).

This clonotype was detected only a few times. The chain is built from TRBV10-3 and TRBJ2-2; D not certain. Trimming stripped 6 bases from V and 6 bases from J, with 2 bases between. Germline CDR1 ENHRY, CDR2 SYGVKD. The length of the CDR3 is 10 residues. The CDR3 DNA reads as TGTGCCATCAGCGCCGGGGAGCTGTTTTTT. Its protein is CAISAGELFF.

This clonotype was picked up many times. The chain uses TRBV10-2 and TRBJ1-1, with D uncertain. V lost 2 bases to trimming and J lost 3 bases, with 13 bases between them. CDR1 is WSHSY and CDR2 is SAAADI in the germline V gene. The CDR3 sequence is 15 residues long. CDR3 sequence: CASSERRTRDTEAFF. CDR3 in DNA: TGCGCCAGCAGTGAGAGACGGACCCGAGACACTGAAGCTTTCTTT.

In this sample, this clonotype turned up many times. This chain joins TRBV29-1 and TRBJ1-1, with D perhaps TRBD1 (6 bases). The germline V gene has CDR1 SQVTM and CDR2 ANQGSEA. V lost 7 bases, J lost 8 bases, and 8 bases lay in between. CDR3 length: 9 amino acids. The CDR3 DNA reads as TGCAGCGGAGGGGGGGAAGCTTTCTTT. Its translation: CSGGGEAFF. Variable domain in full (rest from reference TRBV29-1 and TRBJ1-1): SAVISQKPSRDICQRGTSLTIQCQVDSQVTMMFWYRQQPGQSLTLIATANQGSEATYESGFVIDKFPISRPNLTFSTLTVSNMSPEDSSIYLCSGGGEAFFGQGTRLTVV.

The chain has TRBV7-9 and TRBJ1-2; 9 nucleotides agree with TRBD1. From germline, CDR1 is SEHNR and CDR2 FQNEAQ (reference sequence). The V gene end was trimmed by 7 bases and the J gene end by 7 bases; junction bases not matched to a gene: 10. The CDR3 spans 14 residues. The CDR3 DNA is TGTGCCAGCACAGTAACAGGGGGCCTGCTTGGCTACACCTTC. Amino acid sequence: CASTVTGGLLGYTF.

The chain recombines TRBV6-5 with TRBJ1-2; 9 bases are shared with TRBD1. The germline gives CDR1 MNHEY, CDR2 SVGAGI. J was trimmed by 4 bases and V by 6 bases; bases with no gene match: 6. The CDR3 has 14 residues. CDR3 bases: TGTGCCAGCAGGAAACAGGGGGCTCCCTATGGCTACACCTTC. It encodes CASRKQGAPYGYTF.

Notes on this clonotype: This may arise from a read error, as a much more abundant clone is one base away. V is TRBV14 and J is TRBJ2-5; D possibly corresponds to TRBD1 (6 bases). The end of the DNA aligns better with TRBJ2-7, so the J call may be wrong. This CDR3 has 14 amino acids. Germline V gene lookup returns CDR1 SGHDN and CDR2 FVKESK. In nucleotides, the CDR3 is TGTGCCAGCACCCCAGGGGCGGAGAGCTACGAGCAGTACTTC. Translating gives CASTPGAESYEQYF.

Details on this clonotype: A read error may be the cause here, since a much bigger clone is one base away. The chain combines TRBV29-1 with TRBJ1-2, with 11 bases identical to TRBD1. The V gene's germline CDR1 is SQVTM and CDR2 ANQGSEA. V lost 7 bases and J lost 4; bases outside the gene matches: 5. The CDR3 contains 13 residues. CDR3 residues: CSAVDRGLYGYTF. For the CDR3, the DNA is TGCAGCGCCGTGGACAGGGGGCTCTATGGCTACACCTTC.

The V and J genes are TRBV2 and TRBJ2-7; D not resolved. There are 13 residues in the CDR3. The germline V gene encodes CDR1 SNHLY and CDR2 FYNNEI. With 7 bases removed from V and 3 bases from J, the gap between germline ends came to 13 bases. CDR3 in amino acids: CASTQEIGYEQYF. The CDR3 bases are TGTGCCAGCACGCAGGAGATCGGCTACGAGCAGTACTTC.

This rearrangement joins TRBV2 to TRBJ2-7; either TRBD1 or TRBD2 may fit D (6 bases each). From germline, CDR1 is SNHLY and CDR2 FYNNEI. The CDR3 spans 13 residues. The V and J ends lost 5 bases and 4 bases respectively, with 12 bases between them. CDR3 DNA: TGTGCCAGCAGTTGGAGGGGGTGGTACGAGCAGTACTTC. Translating it yields CASSWRGWYEQYF. Combining the CDR3 with reference TRBV2 and TRBJ2-7 gives the whole variable domain EPEVTQTPSHQVTQMGQEVILRCVPISNHLYFYWYRQILGQKVEFLVSFYNNEISEKSEIFDDQFSVERPDGSNFTLKIRSTKLEDSAMYFCASSWRGWYEQYFGPGTRLTVT.

The chain couples TRBV28 to TRBJ2-2, with D tentatively TRBD2 (5 bases). Trimming stripped 3 bases from V and 14 bases from J, with 10 bases between. Germline loops: CDR1 MDHEN, CDR2 SYDVKM. The CDR3 has 11 residues. CDR3 sequence: CASSFRGFLFF. The DNA for the CDR3 is TGTGCCAGCAGTTTTCGCGGGTTCCTGTTTTTT.

This clonotype has ten or more counts. This CDR3 reads CASSLQPASYEQYF. The DNA of the CDR3 is TGCGCCAGCAGCTTGCAACCAGCTTCCTACGAGCAGTACTTC. V usage is TRBV5-1 and J usage is TRBJ2-7; D ambiguous. This CDR3 is 14 amino acids long. Germline V gives CDR1 SGHRS, CDR2 YFSETQ. Trimming cost V 1 base and J 1 base, with 9 bases left between them.

Concerning this clonotype: Given a much more abundant clone one base away, this may be a read error. Here the CDR3 omits its conserved ending phenylalanine or tryptophan, so a read error is the likely source. The chain joins TRBV2 to TRBJ2-2, with D perhaps assigned TRBD1 or TRBD2 (5 bases each). Germline CDR1 is SNHLY and CDR2 is FYNNEI. The germline V and J ends were trimmed by 1 base and 2 bases, with 14 bases remaining between them. The CDR3 is 17 amino acids. CDR3 DNA sequence: TGTGCCAGCAGTGAAGTTTCGGGACGGCTAAACACCGGGGAGCTGTTTTCT. Translating gives CASSEVSGRLNTGELFS.

This chain joins TRBV2 and TRBJ2-2, with 8 bases identical to TRBD1. With V trimmed by 11 bases and J by 4 bases, 12 bases remained unmatched. This CDR3 has 15 amino acids. CDR1 SNHLY and CDR2 FYNNEI come from the germline V gene. The CDR3 nucleotides are TGTGCCTATTACCCCAGGGGGCTTTTCACCGGGGAGCTGTTTTTT. Translating gives CAYYPRGLFTGELFF.

This clonotype was counted ten times or more. V is TRBV7-8 and J is TRBJ1-5; maybe TRBD1 (6 bases). CDR1 SGHVS and CDR2 FQNEAQ come from the germline V gene. V was shortened by 2 bases and J by 7 bases, with 9 bases between the two germline ends. The CDR3 covers 13 residues. The CDR3 loop is CASSLNGGQPQHF. CDR3 coding DNA: TGTGCCAGCAGCTTAAACGGGGGCCAGCCCCAGCATTTT. The variable domain in full, with the rest retrieved from reference TRBV7-8 and TRBJ1-5, is GAGVSQSPRYKVAKRGQDVALRCDPISGHVSLFWYQQALGQGPEFLTYFQNEAQLDKSGLPSDRFFAERPEGSVSTLKIQRTQQEDSAVYLCASSLNGGQPQHFGDGTRLSIL.

The rearrangement links TRBV4-2 to TRBJ2-7, with D perhaps matching TRBD2 (6 bases). CDR1 is LGHNA and CDR2 is YNFKEQ in the germline V gene. The germline V and J ends were trimmed by 1 base and 3 bases, with 13 bases remaining between them. This CDR3 has 15 amino acids. CDR3 DNA: TGTGCCAGCAGCCAAGTAGGCGGGGTGTACTACGAGCAGTACTTC. The encoded protein is CASSQVGGVYYEQYF.

This clonotype was counted at least ten times. The J gene is TRBJ1-6, the V gene TRBV20-1; D unclear. The CDR3 has 15 amino acids. Germline lookup yields CDR1 DFQATT and CDR2 SNEGSKA (reference sequence). Trimming removed 2 bases at V and 10 bases at J, with 18 bases between. DNA of the CDR3: TGCAGTGCTAGAATCCCCCCCACTACGGAGTCACCCCTCCACTTT. Its translation: CSARIPPTTESPLHF.

The gene calls are TRBV5-1 and TRBJ2-2; 10 bases are a match to TRBD2. Germline V gives CDR1 SGHRS, CDR2 YFSETQ. Losses at the gene ends were 3 bases for V and 5 bases for J; bases not matched to a gene: 4. There are 15 residues in the CDR3. CDR3: CASSSGLALTGELFF. In nucleotides, the CDR3 is TGCGCCAGCAGCTCGGGACTAGCGCTTACCGGGGAGCTGTTTTTT.

This rearrangement joins TRBV7-8 to TRBJ2-7, with D possibly TRBD1 on 6 matching bases. Trimming left V 5 bases short and J 3 bases short, with 17 bases between. Germline CDR1 reads SGHVS; CDR2 reads FQNEAQ. This CDR3 is 15 amino acids long. The CDR3 spells CASSQAPGTIYEQYF. The DNA for the CDR3 is TGTGCCAGCAGCCAAGCCCCCGGGACAATCTACGAGCAGTACTTC. Based on the CDR3 plus reference TRBV7-8 and TRBJ2-7, the full variable domain is GAGVSQSPRYKVAKRGQDVALRCDPISGHVSLFWYQQALGQGPEFLTYFQNEAQLDKSGLPSDRFFAERPEGSVSTLKIQRTQQEDSAVYLCASSQAPGTIYEQYFGPGTRLTVT.

On this clonotype: Given a much more abundant clone one base away, this may be a read error. The rearrangement uses TRBV10-3 and TRBJ1-1; 7 nucleotides align to TRBD1. This CDR3 contains 14 residues. J gave up 1 base and V 8 bases, and 7 bases lay outside the gene matches. The germline V gene has CDR1 ENHRY and CDR2 SYGVKD. CDR3 DNA: TGTGCCATCGGGACAGTTTTCAAGAACACTGAAGCTTTCTTT. The encoded protein is CAIGTVFKNTEAFF.

This clonotype was detected ten times or more. The chain joins TRBV29-1 to TRBJ2-7; TRBD2 matches at 11 bases. CDR3 length: 13 amino acids. The J segment lost 6 bases and the V segment lost 3 bases, leaving 4 bases of the junction unmatched. CDR1 and CDR2 from the germline V gene are SQVTM and ANQGSEA. The CDR3 here is CSVDSGRAGEQYF. Here the CDR3 DNA reads TGCAGCGTTGATAGCGGGAGGGCCGGCGAGCAGTACTTC.

CDR3 nucleotide sequence: TGTGCCAGTAGTATAGAGGGACAGCGCAATCAGCCCCAGCATTTT. This gives the protein CASSIEGQRNQPQHF. V gene TRBV19 combines with J gene TRBJ1-5, with 7 positions matching TRBD1. The CDR3 contains 15 residues. Germline CDR1 reads LNHDA; CDR2 reads SQIVND (reference sequence). V dropped 0 bases and J dropped 2; count of bases not matched to a gene: 1. Full variable domain (missing parts from reference TRBV19 and TRBJ1-5): DGGITQSPKYLFRKEGQNVTLSCEQNLNHDAMYWYRQDPGQGLRLIYYSQIVNDFQKGDIAEGYSVSREKKESFPLTVTSAQKNPTAFYLCASSIEGQRNQPQHFGDGTRLSIL.

This clonotype was seen just once. This chain uses TRBV29-1 with TRBJ1-1; D is perhaps TRBD1 (6 bases). Trimming shortened V by 8 bases and J by 4 bases, and 14 bases separated the two germline ends. Looked up from germline, CDR1 is SQVTM and CDR2 is ANQGSEA. This CDR3 is built from 12 residues. The DNA for the CDR3 is TGCAGCTTAGGGGGGTCGTCCACTGAAGCTTTCTTT. Its translation is CSLGGSSTEAFF.

This clonotype was detected only a few times. The rearrangement links TRBV4-1 to TRBJ1-6; D gene uncertain. CDR1 is MGHRA and CDR2 is YSYEKL in the germline V gene. The CDR3 spans 13 residues. V shed 0 bases and J shed 14 bases, with 11 bases lying between them. CDR3 loop: CASSQDDAVALHF. Here the CDR3 DNA reads TGCGCCAGCAGCCAAGATGACGCCGTCGCCCTCCACTTT.

In its sample, this clonotype was seen a few times. The chain employs TRBV9 and TRBJ1-1; D unresolved. V lost 4 bases and J 1 base, leaving 8 bases between the germline ends. This CDR3 comprises 13 residues. CDR1 is SGDLS and CDR2 is YYNGEE in the germline V gene. CDR3 sequence reads: CASSPAGNTEAFF. The DNA of the CDR3 is TGTGCCAGCAGCCCCGCAGGGAACACTGAAGCTTTCTTT.

This clonotype was picked up a small number of times. V gene TRBV2 combines with J gene TRBJ1-1; possibly TRBD1 for D (5 bases). Germline V gene data show CDR1 as SNHLY and CDR2 as FYNNEI. Trimming stripped 3 bases from V and 3 bases from J, with 11 bases between. This CDR3 has 14 amino acids. The CDR3 DNA is TGTGCCAGCAGTGATCAGGGAGTGGACACTGAAGCTTTCTTT. The encoded protein is CASSDQGVDTEAFF. Together with reference TRBV2 and TRBJ1-1, the CDR3 gives the full variable domain: EPEVTQTPSHQVTQMGQEVILRCVPISNHLYFYWYRQILGQKVEFLVSFYNNEISEKSEIFDDQFSVERPDGSNFTLKIRSTKLEDSAMYFCASSDQGVDTEAFFGQGTRLTVV.

This clonotype was seen repeatedly, ten times or more. This chain uses TRBV9 with TRBJ1-6, with D maybe TRBD1 (6 bases). V was cut by 4 bases and J by 8 bases, with 16 bases left in between. This CDR3 comprises 15 residues. From germline, CDR1 is SGDLS and CDR2 YYNGEE. CDR3 protein: CASSPSGGLDSPLHF. CDR3 DNA: TGTGCCAGCAGCCCAAGCGGGGGGCTGGATTCACCCCTCCACTTT.